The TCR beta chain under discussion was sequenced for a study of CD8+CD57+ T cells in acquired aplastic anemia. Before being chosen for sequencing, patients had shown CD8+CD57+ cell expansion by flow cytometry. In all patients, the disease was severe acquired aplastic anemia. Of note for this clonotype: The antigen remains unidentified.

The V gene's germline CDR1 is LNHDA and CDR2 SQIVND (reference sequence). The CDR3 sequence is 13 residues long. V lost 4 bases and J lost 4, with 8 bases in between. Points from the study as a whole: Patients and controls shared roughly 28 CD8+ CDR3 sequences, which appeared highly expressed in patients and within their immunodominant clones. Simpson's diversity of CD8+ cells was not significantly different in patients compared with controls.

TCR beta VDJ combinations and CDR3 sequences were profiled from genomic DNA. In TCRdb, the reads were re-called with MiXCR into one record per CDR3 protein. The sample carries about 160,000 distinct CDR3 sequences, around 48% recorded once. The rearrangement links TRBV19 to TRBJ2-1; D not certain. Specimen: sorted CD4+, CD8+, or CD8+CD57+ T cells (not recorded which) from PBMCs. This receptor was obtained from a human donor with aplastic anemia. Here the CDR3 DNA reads TGTGCCAGTAGTACAGCCCAGTACAATGAGCAGTTCTTC. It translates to CASSTAQYNEQFF.